This entry concerns a single TCR beta chain. Its antigen is not known. These data come from a study of cytomegalovirus exposure and HLA in healthy donors. With 60 Vbeta and 13 Jbeta primers, the PCR was carried out. Assay: immunoSEQ multiplex PCR; the TCRdb copy retains only in-frame clones and omits some. The data hold some 97,000 clones, with 79% observed a single time. Study results and limitations: Data from an earlier analysis indicated that most TCR beta V segments were productive either about 87% or about 30% of the time. A list of approximately 150 TCR beta chains associated with cytomegalovirus was given.

This receptor was taken from a female donor in good health and CMV-seropositive. The sequenced sample consisted of PBMCs.

The CDR3 protein is CASSEGGRAQFF. The CDR3 nucleotides read TGTGCCAGCAGTGAAGGAGGGAGGGCTCAGTTCTTC. This chain uses TRBV6-5 with TRBJ2-1, with 7 bases fitting TRBD2. With V trimmed by 5 bases and J by 13 bases, 8 bases remained unmatched. Germline V gene sequence: CDR1 MNHEY, CDR2 SVGAGI. This CDR3 contains 12 residues.